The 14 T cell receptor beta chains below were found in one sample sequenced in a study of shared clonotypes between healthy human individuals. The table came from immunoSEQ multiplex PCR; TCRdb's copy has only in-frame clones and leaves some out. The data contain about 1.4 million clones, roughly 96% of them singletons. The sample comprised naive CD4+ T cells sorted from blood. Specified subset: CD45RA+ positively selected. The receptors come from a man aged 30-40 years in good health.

As DNA, the CDR3 is TGTGCCACCAGCAGACCGATGGGGGGTGGTGGGCTCGATCAGCCCCAGCATTTT. It translates to CATSRPMGGGGLDQPQHF. The V call is TRBV15, the J call TRBJ1-5, with D possibly being TRBD1 (5 bases). From germline, CDR1 is LNHNV and CDR2 YYDKDF (reference sequence). V lost 2 bases to trimming and J lost 5 bases, with 22 bases between them. This CDR3 contains 18 residues.

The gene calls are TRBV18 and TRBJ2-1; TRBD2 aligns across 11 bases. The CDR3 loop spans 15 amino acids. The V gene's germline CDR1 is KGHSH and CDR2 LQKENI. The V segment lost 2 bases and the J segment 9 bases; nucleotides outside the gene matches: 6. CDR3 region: CASSPYSGRAGEQFF. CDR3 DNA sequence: TGTGCCAGCTCACCATATAGCGGGAGGGCGGGTGAGCAGTTCTTC.

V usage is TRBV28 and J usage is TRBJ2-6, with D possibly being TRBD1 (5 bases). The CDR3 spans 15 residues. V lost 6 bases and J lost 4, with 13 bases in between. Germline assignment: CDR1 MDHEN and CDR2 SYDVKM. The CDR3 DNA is TGTGCCAGCAGCCCGGCAGGGCCCGGGGCCAACGTCCTGACTTTC. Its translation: CASSPAGPGANVLTF.

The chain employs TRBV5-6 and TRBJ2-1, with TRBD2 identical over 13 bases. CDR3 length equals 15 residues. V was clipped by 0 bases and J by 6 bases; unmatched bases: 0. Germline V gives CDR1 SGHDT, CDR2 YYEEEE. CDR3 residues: CASSLGTSGSNEQFF. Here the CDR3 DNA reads TGTGCCAGCAGCTTGGGGACTAGCGGGAGCAATGAGCAGTTCTTC.

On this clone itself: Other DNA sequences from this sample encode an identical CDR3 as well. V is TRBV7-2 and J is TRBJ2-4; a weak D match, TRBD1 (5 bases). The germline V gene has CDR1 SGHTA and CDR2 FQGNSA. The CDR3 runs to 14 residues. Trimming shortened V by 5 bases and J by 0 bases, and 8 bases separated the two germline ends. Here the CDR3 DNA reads TGTGCCAGCAGCCTAACAGGAGCCAAAAACATTCAGTACTTC. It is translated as CASSLTGAKNIQYF. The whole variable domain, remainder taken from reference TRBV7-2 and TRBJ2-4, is GAGVSQSPSNKVTEKGKDVELRCDPISGHTALYWYRQSLGQGLEFLIYFQGNSAPDKSGLPSDRFSAERTGGSVSTLTIQRTQQEDSAVYLCASSLTGAKNIQYFGAGTRLSVL.

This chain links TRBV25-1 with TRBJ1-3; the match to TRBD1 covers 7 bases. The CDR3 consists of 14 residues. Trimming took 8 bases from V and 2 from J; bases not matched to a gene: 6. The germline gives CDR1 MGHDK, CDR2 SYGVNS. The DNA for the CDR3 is TGTGCCAGCGCGGAAGACAGGGCTGGAAACACCATATATTTT. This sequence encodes CASAEDRAGNTIYF.

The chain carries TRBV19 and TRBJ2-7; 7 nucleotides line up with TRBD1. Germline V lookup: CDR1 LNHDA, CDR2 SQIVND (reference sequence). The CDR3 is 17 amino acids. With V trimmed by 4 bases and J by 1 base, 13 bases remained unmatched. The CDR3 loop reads CASSTRSTGDGSYEQYF. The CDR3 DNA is TGTGCCAGTAGTACGCGCAGCACAGGGGACGGGTCCTACGAGCAGTACTTC. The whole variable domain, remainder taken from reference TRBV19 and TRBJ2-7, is DGGITQSPKYLFRKEGQNVTLSCEQNLNHDAMYWYRQDPGQGLRLIYYSQIVNDFQKGDIAEGYSVSREKKESFPLTVTSAQKNPTAFYLCASSTRSTGDGSYEQYFGPGTRLTVT.

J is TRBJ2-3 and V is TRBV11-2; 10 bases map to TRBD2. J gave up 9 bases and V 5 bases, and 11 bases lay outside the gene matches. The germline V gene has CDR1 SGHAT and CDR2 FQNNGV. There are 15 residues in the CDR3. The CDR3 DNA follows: TGTGCCAGCAGCGCAGGCGGAGCGGGAGGGGCCACGCAGTATTTT. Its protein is CASSAGGAGGATQYF.

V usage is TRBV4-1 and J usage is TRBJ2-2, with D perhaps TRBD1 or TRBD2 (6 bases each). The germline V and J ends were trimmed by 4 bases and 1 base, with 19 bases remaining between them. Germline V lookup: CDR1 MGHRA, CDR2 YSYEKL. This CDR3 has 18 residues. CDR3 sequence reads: CASSLPPGRTENTGELFF. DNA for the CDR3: TGCGCCAGCAGCCTACCCCCAGGGAGGACAGAGAACACCGGGGAGCTGTTTTTT.

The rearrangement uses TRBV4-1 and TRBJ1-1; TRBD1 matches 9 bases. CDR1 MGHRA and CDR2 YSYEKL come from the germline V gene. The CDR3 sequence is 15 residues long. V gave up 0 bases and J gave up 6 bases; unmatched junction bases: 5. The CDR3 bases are TGCGCCAGCAGCCAAGATGCGCACAGGGGGCCTGAAGCTTTCTTT. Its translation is CASSQDAHRGPEAFF.

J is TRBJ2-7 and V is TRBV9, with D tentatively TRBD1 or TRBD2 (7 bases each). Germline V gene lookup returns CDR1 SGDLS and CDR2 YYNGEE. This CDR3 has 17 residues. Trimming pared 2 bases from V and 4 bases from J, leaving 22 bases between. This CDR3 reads CASSVDIGRGQIYEQYF. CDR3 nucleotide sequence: TGTGCCAGCAGCGTTGATATTGGGAGGGGGCAAATTTACGAGCAGTACTTC.

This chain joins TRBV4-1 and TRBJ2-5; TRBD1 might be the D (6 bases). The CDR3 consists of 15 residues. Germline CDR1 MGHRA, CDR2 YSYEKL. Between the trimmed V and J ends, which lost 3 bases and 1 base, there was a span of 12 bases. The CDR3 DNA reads TGCGCCAGCAGCCAGGACACAGGGTTCCAAGAGACCCAGTACTTC. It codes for CASSQDTGFQETQYF.

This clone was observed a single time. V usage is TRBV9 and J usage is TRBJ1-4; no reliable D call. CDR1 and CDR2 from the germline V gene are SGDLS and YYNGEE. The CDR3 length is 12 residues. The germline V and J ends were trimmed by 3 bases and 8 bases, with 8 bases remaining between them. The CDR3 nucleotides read TGTGCCAGCAGCGCGCTCGGAGAAAAACTGTTTTTT. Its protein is CASSALGEKLFF.

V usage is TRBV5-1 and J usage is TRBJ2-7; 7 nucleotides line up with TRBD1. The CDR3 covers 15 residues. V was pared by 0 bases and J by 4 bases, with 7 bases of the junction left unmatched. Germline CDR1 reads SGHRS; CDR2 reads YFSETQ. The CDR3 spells CASSLVETGSYEQYF. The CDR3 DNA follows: TGCGCCAGCAGCTTGGTCGAGACAGGGTCGTACGAGCAGTACTTC. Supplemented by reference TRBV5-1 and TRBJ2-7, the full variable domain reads KAGVTQTPRYLIKTRGQQVTLSCSPISGHRSVSWYQQTPGQGLQFLFEYFSETQRNKGNFPGRFSGRQFSNSRSEMNVSTLELGDSALYLCASSLVETGSYEQYFGPGTRLTVT.